The 2 T cell receptor beta chains given below trace back to one sample, sequenced in a study of naive and memory T cell subsets. The beta constant-region primer was an equimolar mix of two oligonucleotides covering TRBC1 and TRBC2. TCRdb processed the UMI-ligation and nested PCR reads anew with MiXCR; each CDR3 protein has one entry. In the table there are some 85,000 distinct CDR3 sequences, around 13% of which are singletons. The sample was central memory CD4+ T cells from blood. These receptors all stem from a human donor in good health.

This clonotype came up a few times. The chain has TRBV27 and TRBJ2-1, with 8 positions matching TRBD1. The CDR3 length is 16 residues. Germline CDR1 reads MNHEY; CDR2 reads SMNVEV (reference sequence). The J segment lost 0 bases and the V segment lost 2 bases, leaving 3 bases of the junction unmatched. The DNA for the CDR3 is TGTGCCAGCAGTTTACACAGGGGGAGCTCCTACAATGAGCAGTTCTTC. Protein: CASSLHRGSSYNEQFF.

This clonotype was observed a few times. The rearrangement uses TRBV7-2 and TRBJ2-3; D is uncertain. CDR1 is SGHTA, CDR2 FQGNSA, per germline. CDR3 length equals 11 residues. The V gene lost 1 base and the J gene lost 8 bases, with 4 bases spanning the gap. The CDR3 DNA reads TGTGCCAGCAGCTTAGGGGTTACGCAGTATTTT. The encoded protein is CASSLGVTQYF.